This T cell receptor beta chain was identified in a study of identical twins. Study results and caveats: Where beta out-of-frame sequences were concerned, excess twin sharing was weaker. Its conclusions, products of cross-sectional statistical analysis, did not come from following the same donors. It was possible that invariant MAIT and iNKT cells partly confounded the zero-insertion analyses.

A word on this clonotype: Its antigen is undetermined.

MiXCR, applied by TCRdb to the 5' RACE reads, yields one record per CDR3 protein. The sample holds about 810,000 distinct CDR3 sequences; 9% to 15% are singletons and the top ten take around 1.6%. Per germline, CDR1 SGHAT and CDR2 FQNNGV. Trimming took 5 bases from V and 4 from J; bases not matched to a gene: 9. The CDR3 length is 15 residues. Separately, the same data were catalogued under a study of yellow fever vaccine responses in identical twins.

The rearrangement uses TRBV11-2 and TRBJ2-3; 7 bases agree with TRBD1. The sequence came from a woman between 18 and 30 years old in good health. Sample: PBMCs. The CDR3: CASSNRDRLSDTQYF. CDR3 coding DNA: TGTGCCAGCAGCAACCGGGACAGACTTTCAGATACGCAGTATTTT. Full variable domain (outside the CDR3, taken from reference TRBV11-2 and TRBJ2-3): EAGVAQSPRYKIIEKRQSVAFWCNPISGHATLYWYQQILGQGPKLLIQFQNNGVVDDSQLPKDRFSAERLKGVDSTLKIQPAKLEDSAVYLCASSNRDRLSDTQYFGPGTRLTVL.